What follows is one T cell receptor (beta chain) and its context. As processed by the authors: Amplifying reference gene primers gave estimates of nucleated cell counts. The data were produced by immunoSEQ multiplex PCR, yet TCRdb's version contains in-frame clones alone and is incomplete. V and J calls and clone size are as listed in that table; D and trimming were resolved from the DNA. This sample has fewer than 250,000 clones, with approximately 84% found just once. The germline V gene encodes CDR1 MNHEY and CDR2 SVGEGT. Trimming took 2 bases from V and 0 from J, leaving 14 bases between them. The CDR3 consists of 17 residues. This entry is derived from a study of blood T cell repertoires in COVID-19. Study-level information: Samples representing acute and convalescent COVID-19 were sourced from the United States, Italy and Spain. Sources were T cells, B-cell-depleted T cells, or PBMCs; the material itself was cDNA or gDNA.

The V call is TRBV6-2 or TRBV6-3, the J call TRBJ1-5, with D perhaps TRBD1 (6 bases). The sequencing sample was made of peripheral blood. This sequence originates from a woman older than 75 with acute or convalescent COVID-19. CDR3 sequence reads: CASSYIRRTASNQPQHF. CDR3 DNA sequence: TGTGCCAGCAGTTACATAAGGAGGACAGCTAGCAATCAGCCCCAGCATTTT.